This T cell receptor (beta chain) was captured by sequencing in a study of T cells in Graves' hyperthyroidism and ophthalmopathy. Study-wide findings and caveats: The model made its ophthalmopathy prediction, and onset followed a median approximately 7 months later.

About this clonotype itself: Its target is not known. The junction departs from germline at one end; a sequencing error may be responsible.

TCR beta CDR3 region amplification was performed from RNA transcripts. TCR CDR3 underwent first-round RT-PCR with the HTBI primer set. MiXCR, run by TCRdb on the multiplex PCR reads, gives a single entry per CDR3 protein. The table lists roughly 570,000 distinct CDR3 sequences, just over 45% of them singletons. Sequenced input: peripheral blood or thyroid tissue (not recorded which). This sequence was found in an adult woman with Graves' disease, either hyperthyroidism or ophthalmopathy (not recorded which).

The CDR3 DNA reads TGTGACAGCAGCTCGCTAACAGGGAGGATGGAGGGCAAAGGACAGCCCCAGCATTTT. This translates into CDSSSLTGRMEGKGQPQHF. V and J are TRBV11-3 and TRBJ1-5, with D possibly TRBD1 on 6 matching bases. CDR3 length: 19 residues. Germline lookup yields CDR1 SGHNT and CDR2 YENEEA.